This TCR beta chain comes out of a study of a mutant IDH1 vaccine in newly diagnosed glioma. Whole-study results and caveats: There seemed to be no relation between pseudoprogression and changes in top peripheral T cell clonotypes. Detectable vaccine-induced immune responses arose in 93.3% of patients.

Stated time point: baseline, week 1 (first vaccination visit). Indicated treatment: pre-vaccination baseline after standard-of-care therapy. Astrocytomas that were new, WHO grade 3 or 4, IDH1-mutant and ATRX-lost were present in the donors. The assay was immunoSEQ multiplex PCR, and TCRdb's table has in-frame clones only and misses some. The profile shows roughly 70,000 clones, more than 70% of them singletons. The CDR3 loop spans 15 amino acids. From germline, CDR1 is MNHEY and CDR2 SVGAGI. The V segment lost 7 bases and the J segment 6 bases; nucleotides outside the gene matches: 13. With respect to this clone: Antigen specificity is unknown.

This material consisted of peripheral blood mononuclear cells (PBMCs), taken from a glioma patient treated with radiotherapy, temozolomide or both. The TCR originated in a woman between 18 and 29 years old with glioma. Some clones in this sample may be carry-over from other donors' samples. The V call is TRBV6-5, the J call TRBJ2-7; 9 bases fit TRBD1. The CDR3 sequence is CASNQPGQGLREQYF. The CDR3 bases are TGTGCCAGCAACCAACCGGGACAGGGATTACGCGAGCAGTACTTC.